This T cell receptor beta chain was recorded in a study of cytomegalovirus exposure and HLA in healthy donors. Sequencing used immunoSEQ multiplex PCR; TCRdb keeps in-frame clones, though not all of them. The table includes approximately 230,000 clones, roughly 90% detected once. The germline gives CDR1 SGHVS, CDR2 FNYEAQ. Trimming at V came to 5 bases and at J to 12 bases, leaving 17 bases not matched to a gene. The CDR3 has 16 residues. This receptor was taken from a man younger than 35 in good health and CMV-seropositive. What was sequenced was PBMCs. The V and J genes are TRBV7-6 and TRBJ2-1; 9 nucleotides line up with TRBD2. The DNA for the CDR3 is TGTGCCAGCAGCAAGCTTACTAGCGGGCCTCCCCAAGGGCAGTTCTTC. Protein: CASSKLTSGPPQGQFF.